This entry concerns a single T cell receptor (beta chain). This specimen belongs to a study of blood T cell repertoires in COVID-19. Authors' methods: Estimated nucleated cell counts came from reference gene primer amplification. The protocol was immunoSEQ multiplex PCR, while the TCRdb copy is restricted to in-frame clones and leaves out a portion. For V, J and clone size, that table is used; D and trimming come from the DNA. This sample has around 51,000 clones, with 70% to 90% found just once. Germline V lookup: CDR1 MNHEY, CDR2 SMNVEV (reference sequence). The CDR3 covers 17 residues. V was pared by 5 bases and J by 4 bases, with 7 bases of the junction left unmatched.

The clonotype originates from a man aged 80 or over with active COVID-19. The chain has TRBV27 and TRBJ2-2, with 13 bases matching TRBD2. Sequenced sample: peripheral blood. CDR3 region: CASSKLAGGPSTGELFF. In DNA form, the CDR3 reads TGTGCCAGCAGTAAACTAGCGGGAGGGCCCAGCACCGGGGAGCTGTTTTTT.